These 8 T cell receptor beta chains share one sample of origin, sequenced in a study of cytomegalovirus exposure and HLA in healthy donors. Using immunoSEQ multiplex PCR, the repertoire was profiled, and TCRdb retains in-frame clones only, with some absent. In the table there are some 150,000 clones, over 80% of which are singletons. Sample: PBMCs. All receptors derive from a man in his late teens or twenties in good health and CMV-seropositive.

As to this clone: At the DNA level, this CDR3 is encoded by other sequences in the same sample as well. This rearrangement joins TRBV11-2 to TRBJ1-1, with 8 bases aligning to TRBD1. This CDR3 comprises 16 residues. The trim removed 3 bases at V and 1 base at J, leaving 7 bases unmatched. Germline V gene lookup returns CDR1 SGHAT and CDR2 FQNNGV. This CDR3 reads CASSLGGTGANTEAFF. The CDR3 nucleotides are TGTGCCAGCAGCTTGGGGGGGACAGGAGCGAACACTGAAGCTTTCTTT.

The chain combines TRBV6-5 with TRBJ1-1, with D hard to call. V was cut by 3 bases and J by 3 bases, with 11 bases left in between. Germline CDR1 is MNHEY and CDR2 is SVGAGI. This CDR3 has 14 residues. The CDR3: CASSYSGGYTEAFF. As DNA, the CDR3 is TGTGCCAGCAGTTATAGTGGCGGCTACACTGAAGCTTTCTTT.

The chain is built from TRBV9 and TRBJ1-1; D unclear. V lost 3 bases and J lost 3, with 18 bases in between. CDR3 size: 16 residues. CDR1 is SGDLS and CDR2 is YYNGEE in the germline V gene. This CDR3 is CASSAAPGEKHTEAFF. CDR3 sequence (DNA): TGTGCCAGCAGCGCCGCCCCCGGAGAGAAGCACACTGAAGCTTTCTTT.

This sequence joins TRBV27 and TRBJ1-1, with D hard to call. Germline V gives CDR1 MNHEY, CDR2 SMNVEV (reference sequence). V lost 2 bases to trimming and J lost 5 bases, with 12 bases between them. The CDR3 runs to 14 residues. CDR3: CASSLDKVMTEAFF. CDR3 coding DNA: TGTGCCAGCAGTTTAGACAAGGTGATGACTGAAGCTTTCTTT.

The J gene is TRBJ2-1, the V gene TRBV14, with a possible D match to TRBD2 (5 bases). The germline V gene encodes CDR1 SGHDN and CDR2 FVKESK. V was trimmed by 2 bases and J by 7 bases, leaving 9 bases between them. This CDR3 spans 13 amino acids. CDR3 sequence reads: CASSQSKRNEQFF. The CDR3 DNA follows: TGTGCCAGCAGCCAATCGAAGCGGAATGAGCAGTTCTTC.

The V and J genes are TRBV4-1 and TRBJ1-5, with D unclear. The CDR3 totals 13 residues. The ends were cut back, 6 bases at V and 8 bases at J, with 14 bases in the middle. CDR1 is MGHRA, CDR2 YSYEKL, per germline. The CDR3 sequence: CASSVTSKEPQHF. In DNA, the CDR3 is TGCGCCAGCAGTGTCACTAGTAAAGAGCCCCAGCATTTT.

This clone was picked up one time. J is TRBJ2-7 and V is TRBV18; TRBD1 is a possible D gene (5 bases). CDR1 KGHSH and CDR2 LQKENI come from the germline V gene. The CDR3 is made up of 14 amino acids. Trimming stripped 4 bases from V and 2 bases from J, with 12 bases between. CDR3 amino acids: CASSRLQEAYEQYF. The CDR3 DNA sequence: TGTGCCAGCTCACGTTTACAGGAAGCCTACGAGCAGTACTTC.

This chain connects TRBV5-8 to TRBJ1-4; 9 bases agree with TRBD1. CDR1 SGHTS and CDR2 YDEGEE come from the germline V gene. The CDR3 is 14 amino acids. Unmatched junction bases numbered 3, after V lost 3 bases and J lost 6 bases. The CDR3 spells CASSWTGDHEKLFF. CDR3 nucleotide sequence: TGTGCCAGCAGCTGGACAGGGGATCATGAAAAACTGTTTTTT.